The rows below give T cell receptor beta chains drawn from one sample of a study of blood T cell repertoires in COVID-19. Assay: immunoSEQ multiplex PCR; the TCRdb copy retains only in-frame clones and omits some. Seen here are roughly 260,000 clones, about 90% observed once, and the top ten hold 2.3%. Sample: peripheral blood. These TCRs come from a woman in her forties or fifties with acute or convalescent COVID-19. Each CDR3 is given without its conserved first and last residue. Only part of the rows carry a size: once, few, many, or a class if the clone is expanded.

clone_size v_call cdr3_aa
- TRBV30 AWSPSRLETQY
- TRBV6-5 ASSSDRGDEKLF
- TRBV28 ASSLLNSPLH
- TRBV4-3 ASSQDRTGELF
- TRBV6-5 ASSYPSGGRNEQF
- TRBV21-1 ASSKSWRDRGHLDCSGNTIY
- TRBV9 ASSVAVAGNNEQF
- TRBV7-9 ASSLNRNTEAF
- TRBV7-6 ASSLGGAGGNTEAF
- TRBV7-3 ASSPDAQGIYEQY
once TRBV15 ATSREIRDIQY
- TRBV7-2 ASSHQGASGGGGYT
- TRBV6-5 ASSYTSGRAYEQY
- TRBV28 ASSSPDREHEAF
- TRBV10-3 AISVEGGRQPQH
- TRBV7-2 ASRKGGTSGIDEQF
- TRBV27 ASSWVQLSNQPQH
- TRBV7-6 ASSFRGNNEQF
- TRBV29-1 SAIPLTSGSGGTQY
- TRBV11-3 ASSSTVNEQY
- TRBV7-9 ATLSIRAGHTGELF
- TRBV5-1 ASSFGAQETQY
- TRBV5-4 ASSSEVGDTEAF
- TRBV28 ASSSDRGQFYEQF
- TRBV25-1 ASSASTGLFGSPLH
- TRBV5-1 ASSSYLAGLTGELF
- TRBV7-2 ASSLAGFREPPDTQY
once TRBV11-2 ASSPPSGMSGANVLT
- TRBV4-1 ASSQEGGAANQPQH
- TRBV4-3 ASSQSQGYTGELF
- TRBV24-1 ATSEPDSEKLF
- TRBV7-2 ASSLESLNEQF
- TRBV18 ASSPPSPRRYEQY
- TRBV3-1/TRBV3-2 ASSQAGGQETQY
- TRBV5-1 ASSKGQAQETQY
- TRBV23-1 ASSQSGPTPGELF
- TRBV29-1 SVEDGSGTGHYGYT
- TRBV3-1/TRBV3-2 ASSQDGTGRNQPQH
- TRBV9 ASSDTRRGDIQY
- TRBV5-1 ASTLGLAGQETQY
- TRBV28 ASSTAPLGNEQF
- TRBV29-1 SVGAGTGLSYGYT
- TRBV19 ASNAGSSNSPLH
- TRBV7-2 ASSIQTSSYEQY
- TRBV6-6 ASSYLQVNTEAF
- TRBV6-2/TRBV6-3 ASSYSLAPSGGSSYNEQF
few TRBV11-1 ASTRMNTEAF
- TRBV10-1 ASSELGCGGEENTEAF
once TRBV5-6 ASSRDISNQPQH
- TRBV28 ASSNTGTVNQPQH